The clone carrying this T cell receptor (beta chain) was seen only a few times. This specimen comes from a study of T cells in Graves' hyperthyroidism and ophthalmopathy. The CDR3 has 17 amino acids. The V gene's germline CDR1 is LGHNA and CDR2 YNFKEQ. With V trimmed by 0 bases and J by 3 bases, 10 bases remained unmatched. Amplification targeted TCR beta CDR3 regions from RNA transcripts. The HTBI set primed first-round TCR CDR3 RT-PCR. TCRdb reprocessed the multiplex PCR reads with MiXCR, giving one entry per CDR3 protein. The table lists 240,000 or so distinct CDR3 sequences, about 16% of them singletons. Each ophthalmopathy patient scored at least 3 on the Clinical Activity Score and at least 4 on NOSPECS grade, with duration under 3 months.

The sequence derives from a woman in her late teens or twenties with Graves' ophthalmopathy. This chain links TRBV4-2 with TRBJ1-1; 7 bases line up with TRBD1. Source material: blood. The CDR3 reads CASSQDMQGGWDTEAFF. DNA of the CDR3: TGTGCCAGCAGCCAAGATATGCAAGGGGGCTGGGACACTGAAGCTTTCTTT.